What follows describes a single T cell receptor (beta chain). The assay was immunoSEQ multiplex PCR, and TCRdb's table has in-frame clones only and misses some. The sample lists 300,000 to 400,000 clones; almost 90% were seen once. CDR3 size: 14 residues. Looked up from germline, CDR1 is ENHRY and CDR2 is SYGVKD. V lost 6 bases and J lost 8, with 19 bases in between. This sample was taken from a study of blood T cell repertoires in COVID-19. Across the whole study: T cells, B-cell-depleted T cells, or PBMCs provided the cDNA or gDNA that served as material.

The sequence was collected from a woman between 70 and 85 years old with COVID-19, enrolled during active disease. The chain joins TRBV10-3 to TRBJ1-2; D might be TRBD1 (5 bases). Sequenced input: peripheral blood. In nucleotides, the CDR3 is TGTGCCATCAGCAACCGCGACAGCGATAGAGGCTACACCTTC. It is translated as CAISNRDSDRGYTF.